Each of the 18 T cell receptor beta chains below was sequenced from the same sample in a study of T cell repertoires in cytomegalovirus infection. MiXCR was run by TCRdb on the reads, yielding one entry per CDR3 protein. The sample records roughly 720,000 distinct CDR3 sequences, roughly 36% being singletons. Sequenced sample: PBMCs. These receptors originate from a human donor in good health (CMV status not recorded). Some clones in this sample may be carry-over from other donors' samples.

This clonotype turned up a few times. This chain links TRBV27 with TRBJ2-1; no clear D. The CDR3 spans 12 residues. Germline V gives CDR1 MNHEY, CDR2 SMNVEV (reference sequence). With 8 bases removed from V and 6 bases from J, the gap between germline ends came to 11 bases. For the CDR3, the DNA is TGTGCCAGCGGGTTGGTATCCAATGAGCAGTTCTTC. Translating gives CASGLVSNEQFF.

The sample holds many counts of this clonotype. The chain joins TRBV6-1 to TRBJ1-1, with D hard to call. The CDR3 is 13 residues long. Deletions cut 5 bases from V and 9 bases from J, with 16 bases between. CDR1 is MNHNS, CDR2 SASEGT, per germline. The CDR3, as DNA: TGTGCCAGCAGTTTTTTGGGAGGAGAGAAAGCTTTCTTT. Protein: CASSFLGGEKAFF.

Many counts were recorded for this clonotype. This chain joins TRBV29-1 and TRBJ2-3; TRBD2 might be the D (6 bases). Germline assignment: CDR1 SQVTM and CDR2 ANQGSEA. The CDR3 extends over 15 amino acids. The V and J ends lost 7 bases and 2 bases respectively, with 19 bases between them. The DNA of the CDR3 is TGCAGCGCAGACTTCCTTGGGGGGTCCACAGATACGCAGTATTTT. It specifies CSADFLGGSTDTQYF.

The chain recombines TRBV28 with TRBJ1-4; 7 nucleotides line up with TRBD1. V lost 4 bases to trimming and J lost 8 bases; unmatched junction nucleotides: 7. Germline lookup yields CDR1 MDHEN and CDR2 SYDVKM. CDR3 size: 14 residues. The chain's CDR3 is CASSSTGVREKLFF. The CDR3 coding sequence is TGTGCCAGCAGTTCCACAGGGGTGCGGGAAAAACTGTTTTTT.

This clonotype has only a few counts. CDR3 in amino acids: CASSTSSSPLHF. The DNA of the CDR3 is TGTGCCAGCTCAACGTCAAGTTCACCCCTCCACTTT. The chain joins TRBV19 to TRBJ1-6, with no clear D. The CDR3 has 12 amino acids. Germline loops: CDR1 LNHDA, CDR2 SQIVND (reference sequence). V lost 9 bases, J lost 9 bases, and 12 bases lay in between.

This chain joins TRBV29-1 and TRBJ2-7; no definite D call. CDR3 length equals 12 residues. V gave up 4 bases and J gave up 1 base, with 8 bases separating them. Germline CDR1 and CDR2: SQVTM and ANQGSEA. For the CDR3, the DNA is TGCAGCGTTGGGGTCGGGTCCTACGAGCAGTACTTC. Amino acids: CSVGVGSYEQYF.

V is TRBV2 and J is TRBJ1-5; 10 bases map to TRBD1. This CDR3 has 17 amino acids. Germline values: CDR1 SNHLY, CDR2 FYNNEI. Germline trimming cut 7 bases from V and 0 bases from J; bases unmatched to any gene: 9. CDR3 sequence: CASKRETGGFSNQPQHF. The CDR3 nucleotides are TGTGCCAGCAAAAGGGAGACAGGGGGCTTTAGCAATCAGCCCCAGCATTTT.

This clonotype was counted ten times or more. V usage is TRBV7-2 and J usage is TRBJ2-3; D is possibly TRBD1 or TRBD2 (7 bases each). CDR3 length: 15 residues. V shed 4 bases and J shed 3 bases, with 14 bases lying between them. Germline V CDR1 and CDR2: SGHTA, FQGNSA. The CDR3 loop reads CASSSGGVGTDTQYF. CDR3 in DNA: TGTGCCAGCAGCTCAGGGGGGGTCGGGACAGATACGCAGTATTTT.

V gene TRBV20-1 combines with J gene TRBJ1-1, with D perhaps TRBD1 (6 bases). Per the germline V gene, CDR1 is DFQATT and CDR2 is SNEGSKA (reference sequence). The germline V and J ends were trimmed by 5 bases and 3 bases, with 22 bases remaining between them. This CDR3 spans 16 amino acids. CDR3 sequence reads: CSAPLDHRAVYTEAFF. The CDR3 region has the DNA TGCAGTGCTCCGTTAGATCACAGGGCGGTGTACACTGAAGCTTTCTTT.

The chain joins TRBV6-2 or TRBV6-3 to TRBJ1-5; D gene unclear. From germline, CDR1 is MNHEY and CDR2 SVGEGT. The CDR3 contains 13 residues. V was trimmed by 7 bases and J by 3 bases, leaving 10 bases between them. The CDR3 DNA is TGTGCCAGCACTGAGGTTGACAATCAGCCCCAGCATTTT. Translated, it gives CASTEVDNQPQHF.

The chain couples TRBV20-1 to TRBJ1-4; perhaps TRBD1 as D (6 bases). The CDR3 spans 14 residues. V dropped 7 bases and J dropped 2 bases, with 14 bases sitting between them. The germline gives CDR1 DFQATT, CDR2 SNEGSKA (reference sequence). CDR3 DNA sequence: TGCAGTGGCGCACAGGGATGGACTAATGAAAAACTGTTTTTT. Amino acid sequence: CSGAQGWTNEKLFF.

This clonotype was seen more than once but under ten times. This chain uses TRBV28 with TRBJ1-1; TRBD1 matches 7 bases. This CDR3 comprises 15 residues. The germline CDR1 and CDR2 sequences are MDHEN and SYDVKM. Unmatched junction bases numbered 7, after V lost 5 bases and J lost 1 base. The CDR3 is CASSPGTVSNTEAFF. In DNA, the CDR3 is TGTGCCAGCAGTCCGGGGACAGTATCGAACACTGAAGCTTTCTTT.

The J gene is TRBJ2-7, the V gene TRBV4-1; 8 positions agree with TRBD1. Germline values: CDR1 MGHRA, CDR2 YSYEKL. The length of the CDR3 is 16 residues. V was pared by 2 bases and J by 3 bases, with 9 bases of the junction left unmatched. For the CDR3, the DNA is TGCGCCAGCAGCCAACCGTCAGGACAGGGTGTCTACGAGCAGTACTTC. Translating it yields CASSQPSGQGVYEQYF.

This clonotype appeared many times. The genes are TRBV7-2 and TRBJ1-2; D may be TRBD1 (5 bases). V was trimmed by 2 bases and J by 4 bases, leaving 14 bases between them. CDR1 is SGHTA, CDR2 FQGNSA, per germline. The CDR3 is 15 residues long. The CDR3 bases are TGTGCCAGCAGCTTAAACGCGGGGCCTATCTATGGCTACACCTTC. Its protein is CASSLNAGPIYGYTF.

The genes are TRBV7-3 and TRBJ2-2; 12 bases are shared with TRBD2. This CDR3 has 19 amino acids. Losses at the gene ends were 3 bases for V and 2 bases for J; bases not matched to a gene: 10. Germline V CDR1 and CDR2: SGHTA, FQGTGA. The CDR3 sequence is CASSFVKTSGGFNTGELFF. In DNA, the CDR3 is TGTGCCAGCAGCTTCGTGAAGACTAGCGGGGGCTTTAACACCGGGGAGCTGTTTTTT.

This chain connects TRBV27 to TRBJ2-3; D gene unclear. This CDR3 spans 13 amino acids. Germline CDR1 MNHEY, CDR2 SMNVEV (reference sequence). Between the trimmed V and J ends, which lost 8 bases and 6 bases, there was a span of 15 bases. CDR3 DNA sequence: TGTGCCAGCTTCCCCCTGGCCCGGGATACGCAGTATTTT. Its translation is CASFPLARDTQYF.

A few counts support this clonotype. The chain links TRBV19 to TRBJ2-1, with D perhaps TRBD1 (6 bases). This CDR3 region has 13 residues. V lost 4 bases to trimming and J lost 9 bases, with 13 bases between them. The germline gives CDR1 LNHDA, CDR2 SQIVND (reference sequence). CDR3 nucleotide sequence: TGTGCCAGTAGTACCTCCGGGACAACTGAGCAGTTCTTC. Residues: CASSTSGTTEQFF.

The chain is built from TRBV29-1 and TRBJ2-1; 9 bases match TRBD2. Germline CDR1 and CDR2: SQVTM and ANQGSEA. V gave up 4 bases and J gave up 9 bases; unmatched junction bases: 7. This CDR3 is 13 amino acids long. The CDR3, as DNA: TGCAGCGTTGGGATAGCGGGAGAAGGTGAGCAGTTCTTC. Residues: CSVGIAGEGEQFF.